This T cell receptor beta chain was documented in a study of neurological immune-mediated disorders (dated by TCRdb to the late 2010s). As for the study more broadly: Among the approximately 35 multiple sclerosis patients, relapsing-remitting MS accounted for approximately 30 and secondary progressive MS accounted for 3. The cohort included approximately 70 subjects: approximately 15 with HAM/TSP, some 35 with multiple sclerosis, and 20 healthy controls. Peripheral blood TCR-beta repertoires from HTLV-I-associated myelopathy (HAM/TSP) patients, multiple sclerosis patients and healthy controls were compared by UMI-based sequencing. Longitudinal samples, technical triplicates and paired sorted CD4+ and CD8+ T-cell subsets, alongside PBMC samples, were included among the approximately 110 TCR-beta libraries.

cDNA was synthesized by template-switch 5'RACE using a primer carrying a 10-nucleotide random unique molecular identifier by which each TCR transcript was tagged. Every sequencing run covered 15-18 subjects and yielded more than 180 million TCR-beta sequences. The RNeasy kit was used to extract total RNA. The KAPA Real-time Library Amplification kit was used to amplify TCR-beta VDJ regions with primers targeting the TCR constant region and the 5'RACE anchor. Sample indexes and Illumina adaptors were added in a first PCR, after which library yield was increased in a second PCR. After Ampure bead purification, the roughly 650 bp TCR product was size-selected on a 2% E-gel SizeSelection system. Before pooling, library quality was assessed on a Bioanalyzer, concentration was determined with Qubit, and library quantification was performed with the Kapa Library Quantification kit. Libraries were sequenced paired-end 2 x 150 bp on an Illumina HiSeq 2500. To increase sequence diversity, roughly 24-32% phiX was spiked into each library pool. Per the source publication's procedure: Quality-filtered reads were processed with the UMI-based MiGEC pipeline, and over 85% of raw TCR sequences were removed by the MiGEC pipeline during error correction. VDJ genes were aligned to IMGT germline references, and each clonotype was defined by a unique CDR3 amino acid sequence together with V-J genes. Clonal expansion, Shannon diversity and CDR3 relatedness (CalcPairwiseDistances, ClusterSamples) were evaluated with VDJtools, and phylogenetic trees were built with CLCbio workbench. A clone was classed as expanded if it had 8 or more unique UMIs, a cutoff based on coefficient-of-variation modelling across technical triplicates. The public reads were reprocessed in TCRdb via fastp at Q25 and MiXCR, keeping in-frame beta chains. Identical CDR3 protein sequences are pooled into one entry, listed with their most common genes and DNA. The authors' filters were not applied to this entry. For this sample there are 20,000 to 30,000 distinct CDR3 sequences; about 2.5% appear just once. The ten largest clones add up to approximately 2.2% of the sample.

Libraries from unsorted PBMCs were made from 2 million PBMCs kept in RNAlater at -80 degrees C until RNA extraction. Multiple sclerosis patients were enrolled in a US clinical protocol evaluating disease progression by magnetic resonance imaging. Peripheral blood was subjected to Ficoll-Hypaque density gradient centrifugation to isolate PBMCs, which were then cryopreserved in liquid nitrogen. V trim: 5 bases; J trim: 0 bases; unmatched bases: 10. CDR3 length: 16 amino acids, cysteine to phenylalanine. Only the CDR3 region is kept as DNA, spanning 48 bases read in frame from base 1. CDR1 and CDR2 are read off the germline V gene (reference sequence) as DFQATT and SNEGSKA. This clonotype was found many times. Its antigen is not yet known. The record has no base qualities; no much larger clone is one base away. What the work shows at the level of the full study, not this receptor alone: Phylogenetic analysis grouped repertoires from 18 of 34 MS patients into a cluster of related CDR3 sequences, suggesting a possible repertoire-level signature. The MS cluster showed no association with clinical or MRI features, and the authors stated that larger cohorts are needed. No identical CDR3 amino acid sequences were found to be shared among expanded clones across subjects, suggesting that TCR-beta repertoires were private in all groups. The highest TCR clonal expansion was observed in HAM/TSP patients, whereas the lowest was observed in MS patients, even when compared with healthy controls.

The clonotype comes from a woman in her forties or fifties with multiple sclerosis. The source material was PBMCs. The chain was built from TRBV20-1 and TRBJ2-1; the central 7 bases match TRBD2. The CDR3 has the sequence CSAPTWRGSSYNEQFF. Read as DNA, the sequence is TGCAGTGCTCCGACTTGGCGGGGGAGCTCCTACAATGAGCAGTTCTTC.